What follows are 14 T cell receptor beta chains derived from one specimen sequenced in a study of CD8+CD57+ T cells in acquired aplastic anemia. Sequencing was done on patients that had shown CD8+CD57+ cell expansion by flow cytometry. Profiles of TCR beta VDJ and CDR3 were generated from a genomic DNA template. TCRdb recomputed calls from the reads with MiXCR, one row per CDR3 protein. This sample has about half a million distinct CDR3 sequences, with less than 35% found just once. What was sequenced was sorted CD4+, CD8+, or CD8+CD57+ T cells (not recorded which) from PBMCs. The receptors derive from a human donor with aplastic anemia.

J is TRBJ1-3 and V is TRBV2, with D unclear. This CDR3 has 14 residues. The V end lost 8 bases, the J end lost 0 bases, and 11 bases lay between the germline ends. Per germline, CDR1 SNHLY and CDR2 FYNNEI. CDR3 sequence reads: CASRSTDSGNTIYF. Written as DNA, the CDR3 is TGTGCCAGCCGATCCACGGACTCTGGAAACACCATATATTTT.

This clonotype has just a few counts. The CDR3 nucleotides are TGTGCCAGCACCAAAGGGGGGGTCTTGTTGGGTGAAGCTTTCTTT. Its translation: CASTKGGVLLGEAFF. The chain has TRBV2 and TRBJ1-1; TRBD1 is a possible D gene (6 bases). There are 15 residues in the CDR3. The V gene's germline CDR1 is SNHLY and CDR2 FYNNEI. Between the trimmed V and J ends, which lost 7 bases and 7 bases, there was a span of 22 bases.

This clonotype was counted many times. The chain joins TRBV20-1 to TRBJ1-1; no firm D call. The CDR3 is 15 amino acids. V lost 2 bases, J lost 3 bases, and 16 bases lay in between. In germline, CDR1 is DFQATT, CDR2 SNEGSKA (reference sequence). The CDR3 is CSARPSKGPYTEAFF. CDR3 coding DNA: TGCAGTGCTAGACCCTCAAAAGGGCCGTACACTGAAGCTTTCTTT.

This clonotype was seen a single time. The rearrangement links TRBV27 to TRBJ1-5, with D tentatively TRBD1 (6 bases). Germline values: CDR1 MNHEY, CDR2 SMNVEV (reference sequence). The V end was cut by 9 bases, the J end by 9 bases, with 27 bases between. The CDR3 length is 16 residues. CDR3 in DNA: TGTGCCAGACCGGGTCTCAAGGGGCGAGGGGGTCGGCCCCAGCATTTT. Translated, it gives CARPGLKGRGGRPQHF.

V usage is TRBV6-5 and J usage is TRBJ1-1; a weak D match, TRBD1 (6 bases). The V gene's germline CDR1 is MNHEY and CDR2 SVGAGI. The CDR3 is 15 amino acids. Trimming removed 2 bases from V and 0 bases from J, with 10 bases in between. This CDR3 is CASSYDRLLNTEAFF. The CDR3 DNA reads as TGTGCCAGCAGTTACGACAGGCTCTTGAACACTGAAGCTTTCTTT.

Details on this clonotype: A read error is likely, as this CDR3 ends without the conserved phenylalanine or tryptophan. The DNA is left out, because the CDR3 cannot be placed on it with certainty; the CDR3 is given as TCRdb lists it. This sequence joins TRBV7-3 and TRBJ2-7. 9 amino acids form the CDR3, both terminal residues included. Germline CDR1 is SGHTA and CDR2 is FQGTGA. This chain's CDR3 is CASSFISQA.

This clonotype was recorded at least ten times. This rearrangement joins TRBV7-9 to TRBJ1-2, with D perhaps matching TRBD1 (6 bases). Trimming removed 5 bases from V and 6 bases from J, with 16 bases in between. The CDR3 runs 14 residues. CDR1 SEHNR and CDR2 FQNEAQ come from the germline V gene (reference sequence). The CDR3 nucleotides read TGTGCCAGCAGCCCTCCGGGGGGCGTCGATGGCTACACCTTC. Translation gives CASSPPGGVDGYTF.

This clonotype occurred a few times. The V gene is TRBV6-1, the J gene TRBJ2-2; D ambiguous. CDR1 is MNHNS and CDR2 is SASEGT in the germline V gene. V was trimmed by 7 bases and J by 1 base, leaving 10 bases between them. CDR3 length: 14 amino acids. In DNA form, the CDR3 reads TGTGCCAGCAACTCAGCCTTGAACACCGGGGAGCTGTTTTTT. It yields the protein CASNSALNTGELFF.

The chain is built from TRBV6-4 and TRBJ2-1; 8 nucleotides align to TRBD2. The CDR3 totals 14 residues. Germline lookup yields CDR1 MRHNA and CDR2 SNTAGT. V lost 4 bases, J lost 9 bases, and 8 bases stayed unmatched. CDR3 coding DNA: TGTGCCAGCAGTGCTGACCCTAGCGGGTTTGAGCAGTTCTTC. It encodes CASSADPSGFEQFF.

This clonotype came up a few times. Here the CDR3 reads CASSQSTEDTQYF. The CDR3 DNA is TGTGCCAGCAGCCAAAGTACGGAAGATACGCAGTATTTT. The chain has TRBV4-2 and TRBJ2-3; D is unclear. The CDR3 loop spans 13 amino acids. V dropped 2 bases and J dropped 5 bases, with 8 bases sitting between them. Looked up from germline, CDR1 is LGHNA and CDR2 is YNFKEQ.

Remarks on this clonotype: The junction differs from germline at one of its ends, possibly a read error. In DNA form, the CDR3 reads TGTGCCGGCAGCTTGGGACGGTACAATGAGCAGTTCTTC. As protein: CAGSLGRYNEQFF. The gene calls are TRBV7-3 and TRBJ2-1, with D perhaps given as TRBD1 or TRBD2 (5 bases each). This CDR3 spans 13 amino acids. Germline CDR1 reads SGHTA; CDR2 reads FQGTGA.

This clonotype has a handful of counts. This sequence joins TRBV5-1 and TRBJ1-4; tentatively, D is TRBD1 (5 bases). V lost 9 bases to trimming and J lost 3 bases, with 15 bases between them. The V gene's germline CDR1 is SGHRS and CDR2 YFSETQ. The CDR3 loop spans 14 amino acids. The CDR3 loop is CAITRTSSNEKLFF. As DNA, the CDR3 is TGCGCCATCACTCGGACATCGTCTAATGAAAAACTGTTTTTT. The full variable domain, completed using reference TRBV5-1 and TRBJ1-4, is KAGVTQTPRYLIKTRGQQVTLSCSPISGHRSVSWYQQTPGQGLQFLFEYFSETQRNKGNFPGRFSGRQFSNSRSEMNVSTLELGDSALYLCAITRTSSNEKLFFGSGTQLSVL.

At least ten counts were recorded for this clonotype. The chain combines TRBV20-1 with TRBJ1-2; D gene ambiguous. Deletions cut 6 bases from V and 8 bases from J, with 22 bases between. The CDR3 contains 14 residues. The germline CDR1 and CDR2 sequences are DFQATT and SNEGSKA (reference sequence). For the CDR3, the DNA is TGCAGTGCCTGGTACCCCGAGAGTCGATACGGCTACACCTTC. Amino acids: CSAWYPESRYGYTF.

This chain connects TRBV7-3 to TRBJ2-1; D gene unclear. Trimming took 4 bases from V and 5 from J, leaving 12 bases between them. The CDR3 totals 14 residues. The germline CDR1 and CDR2 sequences are SGHTA and FQGTGA. In DNA form, the CDR3 reads TGTGCCAGCAGCTCAGAGTCGTTTGACAATGAGCAGTTCTTC. Translated, it gives CASSSESFDNEQFF.